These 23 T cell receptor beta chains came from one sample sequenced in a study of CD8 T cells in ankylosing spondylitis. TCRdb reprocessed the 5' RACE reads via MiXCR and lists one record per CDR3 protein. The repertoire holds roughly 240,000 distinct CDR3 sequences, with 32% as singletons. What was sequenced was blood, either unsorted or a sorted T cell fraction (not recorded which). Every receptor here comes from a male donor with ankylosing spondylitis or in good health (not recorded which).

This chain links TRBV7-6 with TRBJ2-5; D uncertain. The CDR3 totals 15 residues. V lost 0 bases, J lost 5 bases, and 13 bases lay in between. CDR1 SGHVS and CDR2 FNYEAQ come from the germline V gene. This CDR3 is CASSLATNFWETQYF. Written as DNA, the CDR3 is TGTGCCAGCAGCTTAGCGACAAATTTCTGGGAGACCCAGTACTTC.

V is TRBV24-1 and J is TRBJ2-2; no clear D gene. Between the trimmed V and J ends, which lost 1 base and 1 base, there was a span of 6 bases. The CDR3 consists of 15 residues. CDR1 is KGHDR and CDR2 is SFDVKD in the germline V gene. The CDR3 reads CATSDFPGNTGELFF. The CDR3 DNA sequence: TGTGCCACCAGTGATTTCCCAGGGAACACCGGGGAGCTGTTTTTT.

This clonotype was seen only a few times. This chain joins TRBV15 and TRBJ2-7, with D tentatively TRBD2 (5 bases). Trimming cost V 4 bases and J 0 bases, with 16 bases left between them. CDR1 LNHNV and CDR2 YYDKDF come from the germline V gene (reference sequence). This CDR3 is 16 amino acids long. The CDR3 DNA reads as TGTGCCACCAGCAAGGGAGTCGGAGCTACCTCCTACGAGCAGTACTTC. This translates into CATSKGVGATSYEQYF.

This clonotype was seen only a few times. CDR3 protein: CASSTRFGANVLTF. In DNA form, the CDR3 reads TGTGCCAGCAGCACCCGGTTTGGGGCCAACGTCCTGACTTTC. The chain is built from TRBV12-3 or TRBV12-4 and TRBJ2-6; D uncertain. The CDR3 sequence is 14 residues long. Trimming stripped 6 bases from V and 3 bases from J, with 9 bases between.

CDR3: CASRLAGEETQYF. In nucleotides, the CDR3 is TGTGCCAGCAGGTTAGCGGGGGAAGAGACCCAGTACTTC. J is TRBJ2-5 and V is TRBV25-1, with 9 bases identical to TRBD2. The germline gives CDR1 MGHDK, CDR2 SYGVNS. The CDR3 is 13 amino acids. With V trimmed by 6 bases and J by 3 bases, 2 bases remained unmatched.

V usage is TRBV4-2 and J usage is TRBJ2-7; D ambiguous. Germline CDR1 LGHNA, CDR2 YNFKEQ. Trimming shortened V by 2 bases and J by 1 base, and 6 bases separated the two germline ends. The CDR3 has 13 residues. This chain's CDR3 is CASSQMLSYEQYF. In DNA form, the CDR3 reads TGTGCCAGCAGCCAAATGTTATCCTACGAGCAGTACTTC.

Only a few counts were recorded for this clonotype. Here the CDR3 DNA reads TGCAGTGCTAGATTGACAGGCAAAGAGACCCAGTACTTC. As protein: CSARLTGKETQYF. The rearrangement joins TRBV20-1 to TRBJ2-5, with D perhaps matching TRBD1 (6 bases). This CDR3 is built from 13 residues. From germline, CDR1 is DFQATT and CDR2 SNEGSKA (reference sequence). V dropped 2 bases and J dropped 3 bases, with 10 bases sitting between them.

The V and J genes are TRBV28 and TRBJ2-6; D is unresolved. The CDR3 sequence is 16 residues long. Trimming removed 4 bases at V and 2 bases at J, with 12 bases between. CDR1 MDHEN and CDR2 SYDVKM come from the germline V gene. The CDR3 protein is CASSSNILPGANVLTF. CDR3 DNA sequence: TGTGCCAGCAGTTCGAACATCCTCCCTGGGGCCAACGTCCTGACTTTC.

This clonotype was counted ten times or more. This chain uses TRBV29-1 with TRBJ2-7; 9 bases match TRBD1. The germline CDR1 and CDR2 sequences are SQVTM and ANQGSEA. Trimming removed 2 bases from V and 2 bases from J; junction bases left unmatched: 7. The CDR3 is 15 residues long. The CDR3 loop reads CSVERSGQGTYEQYF. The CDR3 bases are TGCAGCGTTGAAAGGTCGGGACAGGGTACCTACGAGCAGTACTTC.

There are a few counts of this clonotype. For the CDR3, the DNA is TGCGCCAGCAGCTTGGTTGCACTCGGGGGCGCCTACAATGAGCAGTTCTTC. It codes for CASSLVALGGAYNEQFF. The chain has TRBV5-1 and TRBJ2-1; either TRBD1 or TRBD2 may supply D (6 bases each). Germline lookup yields CDR1 SGHRS and CDR2 YFSETQ. V was pared by 0 bases and J by 2 bases, with 15 bases between. The CDR3 consists of 17 residues.

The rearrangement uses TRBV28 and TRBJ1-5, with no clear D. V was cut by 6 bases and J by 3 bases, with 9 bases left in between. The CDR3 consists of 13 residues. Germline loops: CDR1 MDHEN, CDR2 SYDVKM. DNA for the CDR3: TGTGCCAGCAGCTTTTCCTTCAATCAGCCCCAGCATTTT. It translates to CASSFSFNQPQHF.

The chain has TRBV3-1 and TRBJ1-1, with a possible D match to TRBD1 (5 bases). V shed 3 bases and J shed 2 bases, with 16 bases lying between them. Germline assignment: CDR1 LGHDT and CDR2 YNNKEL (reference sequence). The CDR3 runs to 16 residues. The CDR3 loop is CASSHSTTDGNTEAFF. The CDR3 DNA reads TGTGCCAGCAGCCACTCGACGACAGACGGAAACACTGAAGCTTTCTTT.

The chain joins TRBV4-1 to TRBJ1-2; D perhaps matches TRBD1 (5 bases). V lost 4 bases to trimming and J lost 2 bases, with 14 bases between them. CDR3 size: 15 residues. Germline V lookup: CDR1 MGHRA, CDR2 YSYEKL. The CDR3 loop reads CASSRARQRNYGYTF. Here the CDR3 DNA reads TGCGCCAGCAGCCGCGCCCGACAGAGGAACTATGGCTACACCTTC.

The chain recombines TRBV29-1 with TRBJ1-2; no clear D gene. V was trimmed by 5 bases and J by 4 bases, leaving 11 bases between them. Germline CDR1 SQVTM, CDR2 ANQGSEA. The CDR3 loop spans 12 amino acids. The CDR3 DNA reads TGCAGCGTTTCGCAGCGGATCTATGGCTACACCTTC. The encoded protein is CSVSQRIYGYTF.

The chain's CDR3 is CAISELGGDTQYF. As DNA, the CDR3 is TGTGCCATCAGTGAATTGGGAGGAGATACGCAGTATTTT. The chain couples TRBV10-3 to TRBJ2-3, with D tentatively TRBD2 (6 bases). CDR3 size: 13 residues. CDR1 and CDR2 from the germline V gene are ENHRY and SYGVKD. The V end lost 3 bases, the J end lost 5 bases, and 9 bases lay between the germline ends.

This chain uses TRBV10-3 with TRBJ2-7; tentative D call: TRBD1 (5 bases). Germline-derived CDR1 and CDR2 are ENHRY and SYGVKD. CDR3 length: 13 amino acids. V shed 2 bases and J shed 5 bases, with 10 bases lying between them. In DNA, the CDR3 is TGTGCCATCAGTGAGGGGGCGGCCCACGAGCAGTACTTC. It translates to CAISEGAAHEQYF.

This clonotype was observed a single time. CDR3 in amino acids: CSATPTIPGNTIYF. CDR3 DNA: TGCAGTGCCACCCCGACAATTCCAGGAAACACCATATATTTT. The chain is built from TRBV20-1 and TRBJ1-3; D gene ambiguous. V was trimmed by 6 bases and J by 4 bases, leaving 16 bases between them. CDR1 and CDR2 (germline): DFQATT, SNEGSKA (reference sequence). The CDR3 totals 14 residues.

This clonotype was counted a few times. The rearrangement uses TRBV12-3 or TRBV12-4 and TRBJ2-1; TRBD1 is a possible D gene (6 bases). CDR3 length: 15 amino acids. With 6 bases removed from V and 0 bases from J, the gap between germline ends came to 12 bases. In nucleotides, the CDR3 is TGTGCCAGCAGAGGGGGTGAGAGCTCCTACAATGAGCAGTTCTTC. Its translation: CASRGGESSYNEQFF.

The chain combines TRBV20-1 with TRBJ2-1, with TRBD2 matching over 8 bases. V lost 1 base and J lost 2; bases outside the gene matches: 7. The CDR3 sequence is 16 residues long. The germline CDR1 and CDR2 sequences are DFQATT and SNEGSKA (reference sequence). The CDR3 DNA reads TGCAGTGCTAGAGTGGGCGGAGCGGGGGCCTACAATGAGCAGTTCTTC. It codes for CSARVGGAGAYNEQFF.

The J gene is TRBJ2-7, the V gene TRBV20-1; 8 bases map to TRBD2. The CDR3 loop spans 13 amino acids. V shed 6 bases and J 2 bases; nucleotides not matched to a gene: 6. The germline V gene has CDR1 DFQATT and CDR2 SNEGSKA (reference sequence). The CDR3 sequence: CSAQPGLAYEQYF. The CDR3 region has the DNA TGCAGTGCCCAACCGGGACTAGCCTACGAGCAGTACTTC.

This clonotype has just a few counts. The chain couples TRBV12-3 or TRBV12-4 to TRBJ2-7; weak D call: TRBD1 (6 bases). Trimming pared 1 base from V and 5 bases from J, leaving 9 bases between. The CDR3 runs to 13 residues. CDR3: CASSLGGRDEQYF. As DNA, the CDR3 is TGTGCCAGCAGTTTAGGGGGGCGAGACGAGCAGTACTTC.

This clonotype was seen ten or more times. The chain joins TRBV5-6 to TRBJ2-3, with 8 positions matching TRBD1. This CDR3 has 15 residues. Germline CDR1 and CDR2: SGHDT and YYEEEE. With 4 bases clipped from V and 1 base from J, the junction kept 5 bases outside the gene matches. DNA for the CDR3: TGTGCCAGCAGCAAGACAGGGGTTGGCACAGATACGCAGTATTTT. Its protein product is CASSKTGVGTDTQYF.

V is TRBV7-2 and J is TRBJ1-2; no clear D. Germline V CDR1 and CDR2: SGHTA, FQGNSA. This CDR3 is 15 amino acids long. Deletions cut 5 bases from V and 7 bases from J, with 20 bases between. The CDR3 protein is CASSLWTSAEGGYTF. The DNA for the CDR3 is TGTGCCAGCAGCCTATGGACGTCTGCCGAAGGTGGCTACACCTTC.